There are a few counts of the clone carrying this T cell receptor beta chain. This entry belongs to a study of response to subunit inactivated influenza vaccine. The CDR3 runs to 15 residues. The V end was cut by 3 bases, the J end by 3 bases, with 15 bases between. TCRdb processed the RT-PCR reads anew with MiXCR; each CDR3 protein has one entry. This table has about 500,000 distinct CDR3 sequences, 16% appearing once. The material was CD4+ T cells sorted from PBMCs, obtained less than 25 months after vaccination. V gene TRBV12-3 or TRBV12-4 combines with J gene TRBJ2-7; D might be TRBD1 (6 bases). The origin of this receptor is a man between 45 and 75 years old who received an inactivated influenza vaccine. CDR3 sequence (DNA): TGTGCCAGCAGTTTTTCGCCGGGACAACTCTACGAGCAGTACTTC. It translates to CASSFSPGQLYEQYF.